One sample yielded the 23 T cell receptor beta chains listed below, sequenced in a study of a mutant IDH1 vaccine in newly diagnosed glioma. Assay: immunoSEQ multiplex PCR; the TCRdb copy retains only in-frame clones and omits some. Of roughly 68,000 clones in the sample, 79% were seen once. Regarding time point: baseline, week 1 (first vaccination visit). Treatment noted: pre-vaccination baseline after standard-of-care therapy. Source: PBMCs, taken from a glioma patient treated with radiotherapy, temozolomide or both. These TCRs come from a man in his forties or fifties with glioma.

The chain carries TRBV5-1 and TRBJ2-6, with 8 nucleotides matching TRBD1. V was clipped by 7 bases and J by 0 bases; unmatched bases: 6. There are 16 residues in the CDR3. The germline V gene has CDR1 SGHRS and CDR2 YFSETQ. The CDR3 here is CASGRGLSSGANVLTF. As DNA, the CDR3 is TGCGCCAGCGGCAGGGGGCTTAGCTCTGGGGCCAACGTCCTGACTTTC.

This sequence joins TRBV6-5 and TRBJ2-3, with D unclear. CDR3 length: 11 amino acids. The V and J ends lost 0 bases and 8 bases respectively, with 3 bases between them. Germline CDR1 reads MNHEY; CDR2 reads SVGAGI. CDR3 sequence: CASSYSGTQYF. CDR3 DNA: TGTGCCAGCAGTTACTCGGGTACGCAGTATTTT.

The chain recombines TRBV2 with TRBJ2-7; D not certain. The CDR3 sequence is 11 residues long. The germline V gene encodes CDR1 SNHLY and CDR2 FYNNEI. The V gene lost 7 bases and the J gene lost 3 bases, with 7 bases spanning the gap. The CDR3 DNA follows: TGTGCCAGCAAGGATCGCTACGAGCAGTACTTC. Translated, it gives CASKDRYEQYF.

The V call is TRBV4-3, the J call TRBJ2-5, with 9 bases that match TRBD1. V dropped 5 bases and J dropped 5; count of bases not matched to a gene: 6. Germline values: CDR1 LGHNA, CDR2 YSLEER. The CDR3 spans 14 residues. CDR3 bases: TGCGCCAGCAGCGCTACAGGGGGCAGGGAGACCCAGTACTTC. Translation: CASSATGGRETQYF.

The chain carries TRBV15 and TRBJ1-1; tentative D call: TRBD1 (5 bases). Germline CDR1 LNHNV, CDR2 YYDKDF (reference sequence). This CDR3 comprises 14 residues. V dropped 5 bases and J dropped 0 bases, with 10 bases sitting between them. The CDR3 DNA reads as TGTGCCACCAGCTGGGGACTGATGAACACTGAAGCTTTCTTT. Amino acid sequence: CATSWGLMNTEAFF.

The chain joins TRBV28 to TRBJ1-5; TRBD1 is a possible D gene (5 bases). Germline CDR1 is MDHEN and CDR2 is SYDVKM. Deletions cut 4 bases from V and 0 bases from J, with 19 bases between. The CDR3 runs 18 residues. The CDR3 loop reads CASSSGTQTQYSNQPQHF. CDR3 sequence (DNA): TGTGCCAGCAGTTCCGGGACCCAGACGCAATATAGCAATCAGCCCCAGCATTTT.

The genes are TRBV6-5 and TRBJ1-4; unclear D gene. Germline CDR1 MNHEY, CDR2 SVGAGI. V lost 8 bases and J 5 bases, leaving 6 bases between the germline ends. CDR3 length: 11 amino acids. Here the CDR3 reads CASRGNEKLFF. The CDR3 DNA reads TGTGCCAGCCGCGGGAATGAAAAACTGTTTTTT.

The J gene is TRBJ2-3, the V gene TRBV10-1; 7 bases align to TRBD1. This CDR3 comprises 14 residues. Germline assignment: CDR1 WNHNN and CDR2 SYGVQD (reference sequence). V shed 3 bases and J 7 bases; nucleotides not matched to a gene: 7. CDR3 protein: CASSDLDRAYTQYF. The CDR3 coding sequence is TGCGCCAGCAGTGACCTTGACAGGGCGTATACGCAGTATTTT.

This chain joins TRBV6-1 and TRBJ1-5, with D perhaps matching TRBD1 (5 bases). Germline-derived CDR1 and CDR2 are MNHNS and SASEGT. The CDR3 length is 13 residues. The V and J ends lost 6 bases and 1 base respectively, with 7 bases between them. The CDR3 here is CASRGDSNQPQHF. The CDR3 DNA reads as TGTGCCAGCAGGGGGGACAGCAATCAGCCCCAGCATTTT.

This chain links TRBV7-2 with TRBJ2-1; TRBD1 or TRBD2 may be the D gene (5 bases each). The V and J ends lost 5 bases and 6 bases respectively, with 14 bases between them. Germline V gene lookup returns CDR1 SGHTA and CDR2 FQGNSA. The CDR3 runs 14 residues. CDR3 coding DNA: TGTGCCAGCAGCCAAGGGGCTAGCTCCAATGAGCAGTTCTTC. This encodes CASSQGASSNEQFF. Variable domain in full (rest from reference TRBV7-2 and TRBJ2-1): GAGVSQSPSNKVTEKGKDVELRCDPISGHTALYWYRQSLGQGLEFLIYFQGNSAPDKSGLPSDRFSAERTGGSVSTLTIQRTQQEDSAVYLCASSQGASSNEQFFGPGTRLTVL.

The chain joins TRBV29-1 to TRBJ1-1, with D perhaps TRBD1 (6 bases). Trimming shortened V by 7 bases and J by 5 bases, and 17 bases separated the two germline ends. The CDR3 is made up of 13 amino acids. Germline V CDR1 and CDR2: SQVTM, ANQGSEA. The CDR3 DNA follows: TGCAGCGCTTACTCAGGGGAGCGGACTGAAGCTTTCTTT. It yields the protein CSAYSGERTEAFF. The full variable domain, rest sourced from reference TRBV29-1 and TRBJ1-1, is SAVISQKPSRDICQRGTSLTIQCQVDSQVTMMFWYRQQPGQSLTLIATANQGSEATYESGFVIDKFPISRPNLTFSTLTVSNMSPEDSSIYLCSAYSGERTEAFFGQGTRLTVV.

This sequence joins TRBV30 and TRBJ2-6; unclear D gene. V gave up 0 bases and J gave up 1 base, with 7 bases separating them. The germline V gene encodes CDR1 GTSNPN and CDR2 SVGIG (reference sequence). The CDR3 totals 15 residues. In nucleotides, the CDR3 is TGTGCCTGGAGTGTACTCGGTTCTGGGGCCAACGTCCTGACTTTC. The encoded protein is CAWSVLGSGANVLTF.

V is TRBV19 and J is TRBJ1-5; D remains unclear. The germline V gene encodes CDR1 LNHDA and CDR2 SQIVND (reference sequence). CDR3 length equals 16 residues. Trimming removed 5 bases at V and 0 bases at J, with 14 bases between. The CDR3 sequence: CASSPRETVSNQPQHF. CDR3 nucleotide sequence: TGTGCCAGTAGTCCCCGGGAGACTGTTAGCAATCAGCCCCAGCATTTT.

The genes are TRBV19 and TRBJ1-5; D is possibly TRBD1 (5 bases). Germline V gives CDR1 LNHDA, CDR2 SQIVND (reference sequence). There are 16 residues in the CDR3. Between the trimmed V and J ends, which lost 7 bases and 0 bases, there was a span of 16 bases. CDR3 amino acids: CASTIGTLDSNQPQHF. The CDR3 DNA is TGTGCCAGTACTATCGGGACCCTTGATAGCAATCAGCCCCAGCATTTT.

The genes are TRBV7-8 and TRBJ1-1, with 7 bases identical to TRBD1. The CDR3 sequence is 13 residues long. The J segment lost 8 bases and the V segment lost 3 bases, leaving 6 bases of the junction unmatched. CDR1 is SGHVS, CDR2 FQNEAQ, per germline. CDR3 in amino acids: CASSLGRTGEAFF. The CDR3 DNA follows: TGTGCCAGCAGCTTGGGACGGACAGGAGAAGCTTTCTTT. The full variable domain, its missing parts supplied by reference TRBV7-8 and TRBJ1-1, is GAGVSQSPRYKVAKRGQDVALRCDPISGHVSLFWYQQALGQGPEFLTYFQNEAQLDKSGLPSDRFFAERPEGSVSTLKIQRTQQEDSAVYLCASSLGRTGEAFFGQGTRLTVV.

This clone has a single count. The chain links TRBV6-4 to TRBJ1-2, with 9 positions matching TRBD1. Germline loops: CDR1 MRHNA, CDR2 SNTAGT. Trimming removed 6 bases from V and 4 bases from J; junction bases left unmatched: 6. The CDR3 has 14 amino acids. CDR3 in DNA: TGTGCCAGCAGCCCGGGACAGGGCAGCTATGGCTACACCTTC. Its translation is CASSPGQGSYGYTF.

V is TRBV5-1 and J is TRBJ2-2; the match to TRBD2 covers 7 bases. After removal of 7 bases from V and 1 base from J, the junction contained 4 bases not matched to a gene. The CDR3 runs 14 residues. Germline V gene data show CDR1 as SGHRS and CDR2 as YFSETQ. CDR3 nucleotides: TGCGCCAGCGGGGAGCGGGGGAACACCGGGGAGCTGTTTTTT. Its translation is CASGERGNTGELFF. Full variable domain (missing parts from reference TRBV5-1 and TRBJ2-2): KAGVTQTPRYLIKTRGQQVTLSCSPISGHRSVSWYQQTPGQGLQFLFEYFSETQRNKGNFPGRFSGRQFSNSRSEMNVSTLELGDSALYLCASGERGNTGELFFGEGSRLTVL.

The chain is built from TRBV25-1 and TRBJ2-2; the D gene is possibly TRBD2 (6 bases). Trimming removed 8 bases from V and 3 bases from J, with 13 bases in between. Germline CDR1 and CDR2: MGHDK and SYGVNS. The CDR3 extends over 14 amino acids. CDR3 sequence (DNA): TGTGCCAGCCAGGCGGCGGGGTACACCGGGGAGCTGTTTTTT. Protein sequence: CASQAAGYTGELFF.

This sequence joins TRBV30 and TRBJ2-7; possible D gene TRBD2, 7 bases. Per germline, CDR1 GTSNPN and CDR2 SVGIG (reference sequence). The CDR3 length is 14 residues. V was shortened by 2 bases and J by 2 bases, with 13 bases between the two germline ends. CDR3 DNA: TGTGCCTGGAGTAGGGGAGGGGGACCCTACGAGCAGTACTTC. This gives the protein CAWSRGGGPYEQYF.

CDR3 protein: CASSYDRGNTIYF. DNA of the CDR3: TGTGCCAGCAGCTACGACAGGGGAAACACCATATATTTT. The chain couples TRBV7-2 to TRBJ1-3, with D tentatively TRBD1 (6 bases). The CDR3 loop spans 13 amino acids. From germline, CDR1 is SGHTA and CDR2 FQGNSA. V was shortened by 4 bases and J by 4 bases, with 8 bases between the two germline ends.

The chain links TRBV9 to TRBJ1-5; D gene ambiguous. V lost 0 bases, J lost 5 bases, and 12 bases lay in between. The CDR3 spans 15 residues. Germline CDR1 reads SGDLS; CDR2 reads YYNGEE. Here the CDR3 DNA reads TGTGCCAGCAGCGTAGACCCGGGCTCGGATCAGCCCCAGCATTTT. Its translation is CASSVDPGSDQPQHF.

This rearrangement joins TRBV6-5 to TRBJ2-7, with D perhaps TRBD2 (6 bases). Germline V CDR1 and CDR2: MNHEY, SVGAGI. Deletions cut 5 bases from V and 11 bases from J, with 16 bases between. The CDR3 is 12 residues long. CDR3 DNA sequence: TGTGCCAGCAGTAGGGGCGTAGGAGGGGAGTACTTC. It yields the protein CASSRGVGGEYF.

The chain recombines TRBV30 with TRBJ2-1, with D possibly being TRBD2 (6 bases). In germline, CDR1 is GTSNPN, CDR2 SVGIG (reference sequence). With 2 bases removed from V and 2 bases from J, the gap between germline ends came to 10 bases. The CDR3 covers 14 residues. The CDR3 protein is CAWSLRGPYNEQFF. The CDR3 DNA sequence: TGTGCCTGGAGTTTGCGGGGTCCCTACAATGAGCAGTTCTTC.